These 14 T cell receptor beta chains originate from one sample sequenced in a study of blood T cell repertoires in COVID-19. Sequencing used immunoSEQ multiplex PCR; TCRdb keeps in-frame clones, though not all of them. The sample lists approximately 210,000 clones; around four fifths were seen once. The sample was peripheral blood. Receptors originate from a woman older than 75 with COVID-19, enrolled during active disease.

J is TRBJ1-5 and V is TRBV5-1; 10 bases map to TRBD1. With 4 bases clipped from V and 0 bases from J, the junction kept 7 bases outside the gene matches. This CDR3 is 17 amino acids long. Germline assignment: CDR1 SGHRS and CDR2 YFSETQ. DNA of the CDR3: TGCGCCAGCAGCCTAGGGACAGGGGATTTTAGCAATCAGCCCCAGCATTTT. Protein: CASSLGTGDFSNQPQHF.

The chain links TRBV9 to TRBJ1-3; D call uncertain. The CDR3 runs to 15 residues. Trimming removed 4 bases at V and 0 bases at J, with 11 bases between. The germline V gene has CDR1 SGDLS and CDR2 YYNGEE. CDR3 protein: CASSLGGVSGNTIYF. The DNA for the CDR3 is TGTGCCAGCAGCCTCGGCGGCGTCTCTGGAAACACCATATATTTT.

The chain joins TRBV5-8 to TRBJ1-1, with a possible D match to TRBD1 (6 bases). Germline CDR1 and CDR2: SGHTS and YDEGEE. The germline V and J ends were trimmed by 4 bases and 1 base, with 11 bases remaining between them. The CDR3 sequence is 14 residues long. CDR3 in amino acids: CASSLLGANTEAFF. CDR3 DNA: TGTGCCAGCAGCCTGTTGGGGGCGAACACTGAAGCTTTCTTT.

This clone was seen more than once but under ten times. V gene TRBV4-2 combines with J gene TRBJ2-2, with 8 bases identical to TRBD1. Trimming took 6 bases from V and 3 from J; bases not matched to a gene: 9. Germline loops: CDR1 LGHNA, CDR2 YNFKEQ. The CDR3 totals 16 residues. CDR3 in amino acids: CASRTDRAVHTGELFF. As DNA, the CDR3 is TGTGCCAGCAGAACGGACAGGGCAGTACACACCGGGGAGCTGTTTTTT.

The rearrangement uses TRBV28 and TRBJ1-2; 8 nucleotides align to TRBD1. The germline CDR1 and CDR2 sequences are MDHEN and SYDVKM. The CDR3 contains 15 residues. The trim removed 6 bases at V and 7 bases at J, leaving 13 bases unmatched. The CDR3 sequence is CASRPSRGPSGGYTF. CDR3 coding DNA: TGTGCCAGCAGACCAAGCAGGGGGCCGTCGGGTGGCTACACCTTC.

J is TRBJ2-3 and V is TRBV7-2, with 8 nucleotides matching TRBD1. The CDR3 length is 16 residues. The V gene end was trimmed by 5 bases and the J gene end by 4 bases; junction bases not matched to a gene: 11. Germline CDR1 reads SGHTA; CDR2 reads FQGNSA. The CDR3 sequence: CASSTRADRVPDTQYF. The CDR3 DNA is TGTGCCAGCAGCACTAGGGCGGACAGGGTCCCAGATACGCAGTATTTT.

The CDR3 DNA reads TGTGCCAGCAGTGTTGGGACTTCTAAAAACAATGAGCAGTTCTTC. The encoded protein is CASSVGTSKNNEQFF. This rearrangement joins TRBV2 to TRBJ2-1, with D possibly being TRBD2 (6 bases). CDR1 and CDR2 (germline): SNHLY, FYNNEI. CDR3 length: 15 amino acids. Trimming cost V 4 bases and J 5 bases, with 15 bases left between them.

The V call is TRBV7-2, the J call TRBJ2-5; D gene unclear. Germline values: CDR1 SGHTA, CDR2 FQGNSA. The V end was cut by 5 bases, the J end by 5 bases, with 6 bases between. The CDR3 is 11 amino acids. For the CDR3, the DNA is TGTGCCAGCAGCCAACGGGAGACCCAGTACTTC. Translating gives CASSQRETQYF.

The gene calls are TRBV28 and TRBJ1-5; 9 bases match TRBD1. The CDR3 runs to 16 residues. J was trimmed by 3 bases and V by 1 base; bases with no gene match: 4. Looked up from germline, CDR1 is MDHEN and CDR2 is SYDVKM. The CDR3 loop reads CASSLYGQGFNQPQHF. The CDR3, as DNA: TGTGCCAGCAGTTTATACGGACAGGGGTTCAATCAGCCCCAGCATTTT. Combining the CDR3 with reference TRBV28 and TRBJ1-5 gives the whole variable domain DVKVTQSSRYLVKRTGEKVFLECVQDMDHENMFWYRQDPGLGLRLIYFSYDVKMKEKGDIPEGYSVSREKKERFSLILESASTNQTSMYLCASSLYGQGFNQPQHFGDGTRLSIL.

The J gene is TRBJ2-7, the V gene TRBV30; 7 bases match TRBD1. Germline V gene lookup returns CDR1 GTSNPN and CDR2 SVGIG (reference sequence). The junction had 14 bases not matched to a gene; V was cut back by 6 bases and J by 6 bases. The length of the CDR3 is 14 residues. DNA for the CDR3: TGTGCCTGCAAGACAGGGAATTGGGCTCCCGAGCAGTACTTC. Amino acids: CACKTGNWAPEQYF.

This clone is a singleton in its sample. DNA for the CDR3: TGTGCCAGCTCTCAAGAGACAGGAAGAGGTGAAAAACTGTTTTTT. Its translation is CASSQETGRGEKLFF. The chain combines TRBV18 with TRBJ1-4, with D possibly TRBD1 on 6 matching bases. The V gene's germline CDR1 is KGHSH and CDR2 LQKENI. This CDR3 has 15 residues. V lost 6 bases and J lost 7, with 18 bases in between.

V and J are TRBV7-9 and TRBJ1-1, with TRBD1 matching over 8 bases. J gave up 5 bases and V 5 bases, and 7 bases lay outside the gene matches. Germline V gene sequence: CDR1 SEHNR, CDR2 FQNEAQ (reference sequence). The CDR3 length is 14 residues. CDR3 sequence (DNA): TGTGCCAGCAGCCCTCAGGGGGCTGGGACTGAAGCTTTCTTT. It specifies CASSPQGAGTEAFF.

This clone has just one count. This chain connects TRBV7-2 to TRBJ2-3, with D unclear. Trimming took off 5 bases at V and 2 bases at J, with 11 bases between the two ends. Germline CDR1 reads SGHTA; CDR2 reads FQGNSA. This CDR3 region has 14 residues. The CDR3 bases are TGTGCCAGCAGCCTCCGACACCCCACAGATACGCAGTATTTT. Translated, it gives CASSLRHPTDTQYF.

The V and J genes are TRBV6-4 and TRBJ1-6; D ambiguous. Germline values: CDR1 MRHNA, CDR2 SNTAGT. Trimming left V 4 bases short and J 6 bases short, with 16 bases between. CDR3 length: 16 amino acids. The CDR3 coding sequence is TGTGCCAGCAGTGTCTCCTTCGGGGTTTCTAATTCACCCCTCCACTTT. Amino acids: CASSVSFGVSNSPLHF.